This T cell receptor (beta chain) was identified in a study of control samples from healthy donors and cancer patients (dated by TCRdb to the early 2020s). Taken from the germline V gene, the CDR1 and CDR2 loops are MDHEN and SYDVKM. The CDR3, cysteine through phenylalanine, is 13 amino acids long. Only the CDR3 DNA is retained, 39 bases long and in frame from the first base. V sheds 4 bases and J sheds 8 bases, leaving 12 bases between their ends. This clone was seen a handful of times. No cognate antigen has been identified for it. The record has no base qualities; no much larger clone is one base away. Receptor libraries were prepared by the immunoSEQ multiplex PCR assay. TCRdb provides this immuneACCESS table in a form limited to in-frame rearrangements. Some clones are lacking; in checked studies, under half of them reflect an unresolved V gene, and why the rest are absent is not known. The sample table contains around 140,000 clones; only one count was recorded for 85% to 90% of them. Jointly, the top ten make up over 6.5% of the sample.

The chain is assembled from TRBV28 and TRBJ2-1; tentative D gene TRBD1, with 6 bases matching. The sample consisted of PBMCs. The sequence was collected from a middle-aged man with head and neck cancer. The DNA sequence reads TGTGCCAGCAGTTCAGAGGGGGTTGATGAGCAGTTCTTC. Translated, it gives CASSSEGVDEQFF.